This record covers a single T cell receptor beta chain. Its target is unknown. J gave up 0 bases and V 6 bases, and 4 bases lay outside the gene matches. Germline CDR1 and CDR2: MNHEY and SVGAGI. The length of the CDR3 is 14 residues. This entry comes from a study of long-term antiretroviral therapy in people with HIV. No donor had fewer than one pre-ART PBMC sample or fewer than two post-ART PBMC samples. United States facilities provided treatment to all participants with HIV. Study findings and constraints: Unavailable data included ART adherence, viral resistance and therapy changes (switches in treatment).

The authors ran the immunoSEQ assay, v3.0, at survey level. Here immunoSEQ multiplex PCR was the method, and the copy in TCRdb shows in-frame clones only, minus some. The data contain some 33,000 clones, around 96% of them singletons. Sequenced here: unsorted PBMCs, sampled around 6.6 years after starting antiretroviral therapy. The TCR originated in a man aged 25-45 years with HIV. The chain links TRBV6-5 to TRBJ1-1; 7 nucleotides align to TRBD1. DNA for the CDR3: TGTGCCAGCAGCCCACAGGGGCTGAACACTGAAGCTTTCTTT. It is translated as CASSPQGLNTEAFF.